This TCR beta chain was captured by sequencing in a study of CD8+ T cells in alopecia areata (dated by TCRdb to 2017 to 2018). In terms of the full investigation: The treated patients took part in an open-label pilot trial in which moderate-to-severe alopecia areata was treated with oral tofacitinib at 5 to 10 mg twice daily. Tofacitinib was given for 6 to 18 months, followed by 6 months of follow-up off drug to assess delayed response and recurrence. Disease severity in treated patients was measured with the SALT score, which quantifies the percentage of affected scalp surface area. To study T cell clonal expansion in alopecia areata, the researchers applied high-throughput TCRbeta sequencing to both the C3H/HeJ mouse model and human patients. Scalp tissue and sorted CD4+ and CD8+ peripheral blood T cells from patchy and totalis/universalis alopecia areata patients and from healthy controls were covered by human TCRbeta sequencing. Biopsies were taken from tofacitinib-treated patients at baseline and again at 4 and 24 weeks into treatment, and several of those patients also had a later scalp biopsy. Scalp clonality was compared among normal scalp (n=4), patchy alopecia areata scalp (n=8), and alopecia totalis/universalis scalp (n=8). RNA was extracted with the PAXgene miRNA kit for fixed scalp, the miRNeasy kit for PBMCs, and the RNeasy kit for mouse skin. Amplification of TCRbeta CDR3 regions was done by immunoSEQ multiplex PCR using 35 Vbeta forward primers and 13 Jbeta reverse primers. The full study reports these points: Compared with normal scalp, lesional scalp, particularly in alopecia totalis/universalis, had higher clonality and more expanded CD8+ clones, which suggests antigenic drive. TCR sequences shared between patients were less clear than in mice, possibly partly because of HLA diversity in the patient population. During tofacitinib treatment, many expanded lesional clones remained in scalp and blood, and this persistence may partly explain relapse after treatment is stopped. Because the treated cohort was small and had just a single nonresponder, larger studies are needed to establish links between baseline CD8+ expansion and response. Unlike mouse skin, where gammadelta T cells dominate, normal human skin contains resident alphabeta T cells that get sequenced too, which complicates analysis of the scalp TCR repertoire. With tofacitinib, both scalp clonality and the number of expanded CD8+ clones among the top 100 scalp clones went down significantly.

The germline V gene (reference sequence) provides CDR1 LNHDA and CDR2 SQIVND. Between the V and J ends, shortened by 3 bases and 4 bases respectively, the junction contains 9 bases. The CDR3 has 13 amino acids, counting the end cysteine and phenylalanine. Left in the record is the CDR3 DNA by itself, 39 bases read in frame from the first base. The treatment or condition label, as the study defines it: oral pan-JAK inhibitor, 5-10 mg twice daily. Lesional scalp punch biopsies and peripheral blood were obtained from alopecia areata patients. PBMCs were isolated by density centrifugation and stained for CD3, CD4 and CD8, and CD4+ and CD8+ T cells were sorted on a FACSAria. Receptor amplification or capture employed the immunoSEQ multiplex PCR assay. For TCR sequencing, RNA was extracted from every sample and reverse transcribed into cDNA to serve as template. SuperScript III was used to make first-strand cDNA, primed with a 2:1 mix of oligo-dT and random hexamers. A synthetic immune receptor repertoire was used to assess amplification bias, and residual bias was removed computationally. Concerning the study's data processing: After raw reads were preprocessed to remove errors, the CDR3 was defined following IMGT conventions as running from the conserved cysteine to phenylalanine. Clonality was computed by normalizing Shannon entropy by log2 of the number of productive unique TCRs and subtracting the result from 1. Whether each scalp clone was CD4 or CD8 was inferred by checking scalp TCRbeta sequences against the CD4 and CD8 repertoires from sorted blood. In TCRdb, the immuneACCESS table is reduced to in-frame sequences with V and J assigned. These tables do not hold every clone; where another copy was compared, an unresolved V gene accounts for under half, and the others remain unexplained. The DNA was the basis for D and trimming; V, J and clone size are from that table. The sample records more than 150,000 clones, approximately 49% of which are singletons. The ten largest clones add up to about 9.4% of the sample.

On this clone itself: The target of this receptor is not known. No quality values exist for individual bases; no much larger clone is one base distant.

The source material was CD8+ T cells sorted from blood, sampled between weeks 51 and 52, from a patient treated with tofacitinib. The receptor was derived from a human donor with alopecia areata. The chain joins TRBV19 to TRBJ1-1; no confident D gene assignment can be made. The encoded CDR3 is CASSIGSGTEAFF. The DNA reads TGTGCCAGTAGTATCGGCTCGGGCACTGAAGCTTTCTTT.